This T cell receptor (beta chain) was recorded in a study of naive and memory T cell subsets. General study results and limits: Over 90% of naive TCR sequences appeared only once, unlike memory subsets. A few larger clonotypes appeared in naive repertoires, especially CD8, possibly memory cells re-expressing CD45RA. In CD4 and CD8 cells, diversity dropped from naive through EMRA.

After CD4 positive bead selection, the CD4-negative fraction gave CD8 T cells. Cells stained for CD3, CD4, CD8, CD45RA, CD27 and viability were sorted into four CD45RA/CD27 subsets. This clonotype has a count of ten or more. Its cognate antigen is unknown. Two oligonucleotides, mixed equimolar, formed the beta constant-region primer covering TRBC1 and TRBC2. Ligated cDNA was amplified by four rounds of PCR with nested alpha and beta constant-region primers and SP2. TCRdb re-called the UMI-ligation and nested PCR reads through MiXCR, storing one row per CDR3 protein. Altogether about 99,000 distinct CDR3 sequences are present, 13% to 15% being singletons, with the ten largest covering about 3%. The V and J ends lost 0 bases and 5 bases, in that order; junction bases with no gene match: 5. This CDR3 contains 15 residues. The germline CDR1 and CDR2 sequences are SGHNT and YYREEE (reference sequence).

Sequenced input: naive CD8+ T cells from blood. The chain combines TRBV5-4 with TRBJ2-1, with 7 bases aligning to TRBD2. This TCR derives from a human donor in good health. CDR3 in amino acids: CASSLGGRANNEQFF. The CDR3 bases are TGTGCCAGCAGCTTGGGTGGGAGGGCAAACAATGAGCAGTTCTTC.